These T cell receptor beta chains were read from a single sample in a study of early T cells in non-severe SARS-CoV-2 infection. TCRdb re-called the 5' RACE reads through MiXCR, storing one row per CDR3 protein. The sample consists of tens of thousands of distinct CDR3 sequences, approximately 6% of them appearing once. Sample: whole blood. All receptors come from an adult who was a healthcare worker with PCR-confirmed SARS-CoV-2 infection or an uninfected control (not recorded which). CDR3s include the opening cysteine and the closing phenylalanine or tryptophan. Each record gives: D gene, J gene, clone size, V gene, CDR3 DNA, CDR3 protein. A D gene is named only where the DNA matches it firmly. The size field is filled for only some rows; it gives once, few, many or a size class.

>-|TRBJ1-6|many|TRBV10-1
TGCGCCAGCAGTGAGAACGGCAATTCACCCCTCCACTTT
CASSENGNSPLHF
>TRBD1|TRBJ1-5|many|TRBV20-1
TGCAGTGCTACCCCGACAGGGGCCCGCAATCAGCCCCAGCATTTT
CSATPTGARNQPQHF
>-|TRBJ1-5|many|TRBV7-2
TGTGCCAGCAGCTTTGGGGGGAATAGCAATCAGCCCCAGCATTTT
CASSFGGNSNQPQHF
>TRBD1|TRBJ1-5|many|TRBV6-6
TGTGCCAGCACTAACGACAGGGCGAGTCAGCCCCAGCATTTT
CASTNDRASQPQHF
>-|TRBJ2-7|-|TRBV6-5
TGTGCCAGTGCCCCCGTGCCGGCTTACGAGCAGTACTTC
CASAPVPAYEQYF
>TRBD2|TRBJ2-7|few|TRBV7-2
TGTGCCAGCAGCCGGGCGGGGGTCTCCTACGAGCAGTACTTC
CASSRAGVSYEQYF
>TRBD2|TRBJ2-7|-|TRBV5-6
TGTGCCAGCAGCATGGGACTAGAGGCCTACGAGCAGTACTTC
CASSMGLEAYEQYF
>TRBD1|TRBJ1-2|many|TRBV4-3
TGCGCCAGCAGCCAAGATATGGCAGGGGGCAAAGAACGGGGTGGCTACACCTTC
CASSQDMAGGKERGGYTF
>TRBD1|TRBJ1-1|many|TRBV6-5
TGTGCCAGCAGTTGGACAGGGACGAACACTGAAGCTTTCTTT
CASSWTGTNTEAFF
>TRBD2|TRBJ2-7|few|TRBV20-1
TGCAGTGCTAGAGACCTACTAGCGGGGGACTCCTACGAGCAGTACTTC
CSARDLLAGDSYEQYF
>-|TRBJ2-7|many|TRBV6-5
TGTGCCAGCAAATACGACTCCGGACCCTACGAGCAGTACTTC
CASKYDSGPYEQYF
>TRBD1|TRBJ1-3|many|TRBV11-2
TGTGCCAGCAGCTTAGGACAGGGAATAACTGGAAACACCATATATTTT
CASSLGQGITGNTIYF
>-|TRBJ2-6|many|TRBV12-3/TRBV12-4
TGTGCCAGCAGACCCTCGTCTGGGGCCAACGTCCTGACTTTC
CASRPSSGANVLTF
>-|TRBJ2-7|-|TRBV27
TGTGCCAGCAGTCAGACTAGGTTGGGGCACGAGCAGTACTTC
CASSQTRLGHEQYF
>TRBD1|TRBJ1-2|-|TRBV6-1
TGTGCCAGCAACCCCCGGGACAGCTATGGCTACACCTTC
CASNPRDSYGYTF
>TRBD1|TRBJ1-1|few|TRBV7-9
TGTGCCAGCAGCGTGGGACAGACCCCCACTGAAGCTTTCTTT
CASSVGQTPTEAFF
>TRBD2|TRBJ2-1|many|TRBV20-1
TGCAGCCCTATGGGGGGGACGGCGAACAATGAGCAGTTCTTC
CSPMGGTANNEQFF
>TRBD2|TRBJ2-3|many|TRBV20-1
TGCAGTGCTAGAGTAAGCGGGGGGGCAGATACGCAGTATTTT
CSARVSGGADTQYF
>-|TRBJ2-1|many|TRBV10-3
TGTGCCATCAGCAAAGGACTTGTGGGCAATGAGCAGTTCTTC
CAISKGLVGNEQFF
>TRBD1|TRBJ1-6|few|TRBV27
TGTGCCAGCAGTCTCAAGACAGGGCTATTCCATTATAATTCACCCCTCCACTTT
CASSLKTGLFHYNSPLHF
>-|TRBJ2-3|many|TRBV18
TGTGCCAGCACTGGAGTGGCTTGGGACACTTCGGCAGATACGCAGTATTTT
CASTGVAWDTSADTQYF
>TRBD2|TRBJ2-7|-|TRBV7-2
TGTGCCAGCAGCCGGACTAGCGGGGGCCACGAGCAGTACTTC
CASSRTSGGHEQYF
>-|TRBJ2-6|few|TRBV4-3
TGCGCCAGCAGCCAATACAATTGGGGGGCAGGTGGGGCCAACGTCCTGACTTTC
CASSQYNWGAGGANVLTF
>-|TRBJ1-2|many|TRBV30
TGTGCCTGGATCGGGCAGAGTAACTATGGCTACACCTTC
CAWIGQSNYGYTF
>-|TRBJ2-5|-|TRBV2
TGTGCCAGCAGTTATACTCAAGAGACCCAGTACTTC
CASSYTQETQYF
>-|TRBJ2-3|many|TRBV29-1
TGCAGCGTTGTGGGGGTCGGCACAGATACGCAGTATTTT
CSVVGVGTDTQYF
>-|TRBJ1-2|few|TRBV20-1
TGCAGTGCTAGAGGGGAGATCCCTGGCTACACCTTC
CSARGEIPGYTF
>-|TRBJ2-4|many|TRBV6-4
TGTGCCAGCAGCGAAACGTGGACCAACGGCATTCAGTACTTC
CASSETWTNGIQYF
>TRBD2|TRBJ2-3|many|TRBV7-9
TGTGCCAGCAGCCTCCTAGCGGGGGGACGCACAAATACGCAGTATTTT
CASSLLAGGRTNTQYF
>TRBD1|TRBJ2-7|-|TRBV7-9
TGTGCCAGCAGCTTTTTTCGGGACAGACCCTACGAGCAGTACTTC
CASSFFRDRPYEQYF
>-|TRBJ2-3|many|TRBV5-1
TGCGCCAGCAGCGTGGGGCGTTATGGAGATACGCAGTATTTT
CASSVGRYGDTQYF